The TCR beta chain described here comes from a study of blood T cell repertoires in COVID-19. Whole-study context: Samples representing acute and convalescent COVID-19 were sourced from the United States, Italy and Spain. The analysed material was cDNA or gDNA that came from T cells, B-cell-depleted T cells, or PBMCs.

Per the study methods: Amplification from reference gene primers served as the basis for estimated nucleated cell counts. Produced via immunoSEQ multiplex PCR; TCRdb's table is partial and in-frame only. V and J calls and clone size are given by that table; D and trimming were obtained from the DNA. The sample comprises around 62,000 clones, 90% of which are singletons, and over 1.2% rests with the top ten. This clone was seen just once. V dropped 5 bases and J dropped 3 bases, with 8 bases sitting between them. This CDR3 region has 13 residues. The sequencing sample was made of peripheral blood. V is TRBV12-3 or TRBV12-4 and J is TRBJ1-5, with D possibly being TRBD1 (5 bases). The sequence was collected from a man aged 55 to 69 with acute or convalescent COVID-19. The CDR3 spells CASSRQLNQPQHF. In nucleotides, the CDR3 is TGTGCCAGCAGTAGACAGCTCAATCAGCCCCAGCATTTT.